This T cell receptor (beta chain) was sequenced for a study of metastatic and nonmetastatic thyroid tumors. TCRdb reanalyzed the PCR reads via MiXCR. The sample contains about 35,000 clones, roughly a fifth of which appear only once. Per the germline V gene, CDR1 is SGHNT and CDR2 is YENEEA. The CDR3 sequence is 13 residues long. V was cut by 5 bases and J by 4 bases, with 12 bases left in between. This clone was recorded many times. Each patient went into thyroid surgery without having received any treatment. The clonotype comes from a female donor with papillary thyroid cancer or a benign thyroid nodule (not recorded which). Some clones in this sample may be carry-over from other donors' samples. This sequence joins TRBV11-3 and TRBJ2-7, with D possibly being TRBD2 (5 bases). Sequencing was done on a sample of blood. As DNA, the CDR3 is TGTGCCAGCAGCCCACGAGCGGAGTACGAGCAGTACTTC. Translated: CASSPRAEYEQYF. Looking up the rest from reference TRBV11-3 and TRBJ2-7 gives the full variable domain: EAGVVQSPRYKIIEKKQPVAFWCNPISGHNTLYWYLQNLGQGPELLIRYENEEAVDDSQLPKDRFSAERLKGVDSTLKIQPAELGDSAVYLCASSPRAEYEQYFGPGTRLTVT.